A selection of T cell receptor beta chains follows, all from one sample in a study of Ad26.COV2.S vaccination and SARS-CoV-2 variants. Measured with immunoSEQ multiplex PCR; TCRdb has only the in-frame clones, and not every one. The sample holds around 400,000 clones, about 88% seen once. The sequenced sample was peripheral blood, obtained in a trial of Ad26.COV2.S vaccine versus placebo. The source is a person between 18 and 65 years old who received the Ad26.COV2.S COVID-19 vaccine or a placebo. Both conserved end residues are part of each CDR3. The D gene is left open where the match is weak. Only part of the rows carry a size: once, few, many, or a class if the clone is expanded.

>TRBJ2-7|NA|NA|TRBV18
CASSPTANYEQYF
TGTGCCAGCTCACCTACAGCTAACTACGAGCAGTACTTC
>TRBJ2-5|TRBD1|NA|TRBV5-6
CASSLTTGGRVETQYF
TGTGCCAGCAGCTTGACGACAGGGGGTAGAGTAGAGACCCAGTACTTC
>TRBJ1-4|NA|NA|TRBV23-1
CASSKGPKREKLFF
TGCGCCAGCAGTAAGGGACCGAAGAGGGAAAAACTGTTTTTT
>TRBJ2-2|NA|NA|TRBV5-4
CASSLMGGGELFF
TGTGCCAGCAGCTTGATGGGAGGCGGGGAGCTGTTTTTT
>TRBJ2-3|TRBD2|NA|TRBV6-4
CASSDQPTSVTDTQYF
TGTGCCAGCAGTGACCAACCGACTAGCGTTACAGATACGCAGTATTTT
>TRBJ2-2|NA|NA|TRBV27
CASSPRSGLVIAGELFF
TGTGCCAGCAGTCCCCGATCTGGGTTGGTTATCGCCGGGGAGCTGTTTTTT
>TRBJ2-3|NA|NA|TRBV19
CASSVTRGNTDTQYF
TGTGCCAGTAGTGTGACAAGGGGGAACACAGATACGCAGTATTTT
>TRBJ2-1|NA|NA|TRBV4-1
CASSQGPLGRGNEQFF
TGCGCCAGCAGCCAAGGGCCGTTAGGAAGAGGCAATGAGCAGTTCTTC
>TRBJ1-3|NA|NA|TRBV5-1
CASSLGWDSSGNTIYF
TGCGCCAGCAGCTTGGGGTGGGACTCCTCTGGAAACACCATATATTTT
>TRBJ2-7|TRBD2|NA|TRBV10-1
CASSAASGKNEQYF
TGCGCCAGCAGTGCGGCTAGCGGGAAAAACGAGCAGTACTTC
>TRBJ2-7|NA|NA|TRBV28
CASSYRTPYEQYF
TGTGCCAGCAGTTACCGGACACCCTACGAGCAGTACTTC
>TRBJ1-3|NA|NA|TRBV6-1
CASSEKGTGNTIYF
TGTGCCAGCAGTGAAAAGGGGACTGGAAACACCATATATTTT
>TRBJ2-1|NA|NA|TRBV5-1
CASSLGLNEQFF
TGCGCCAGCAGCCTTGGACTCAATGAGCAGTTCTTC
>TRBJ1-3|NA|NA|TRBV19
CASSRGNTIYF
TGTGCCAGTAGTAGAGGAAACACCATATATTTT
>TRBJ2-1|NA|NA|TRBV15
CATSRVGTYEQFF
TGTGCCACCAGCAGAGTCGGCACGTATGAGCAGTTCTTC
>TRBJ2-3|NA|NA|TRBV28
CASSSMPPGVVLTDTQYF
TGTGCCAGCAGCTCTATGCCTCCGGGCGTGGTCCTCACAGATACGCAGTATTTT
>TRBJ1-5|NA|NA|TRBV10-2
CASSESFQFRNQPQHF
TGCGCCAGCAGTGAGTCGTTTCAATTCAGGAATCAGCCCCAGCATTTT
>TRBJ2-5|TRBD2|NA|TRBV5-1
CASSLAAGGKETQYF
TGCGCCAGCAGCTTGGCGGCGGGAGGGAAAGAGACCCAGTACTTC
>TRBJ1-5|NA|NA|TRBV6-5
CASSRDPEGIQPQHF
TGTGCCAGCAGCCGGGACCCCGAAGGCATTCAGCCCCAGCATTTT
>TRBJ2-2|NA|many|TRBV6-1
CASSEGDTGELFF
TGTGCCAGCAGTGAGGGGGACACCGGGGAGCTGTTTTTT
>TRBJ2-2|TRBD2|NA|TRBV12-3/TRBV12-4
CASSFGGTGELFF
TGTGCCAGCAGTTTCGGGGGGACCGGGGAGCTGTTTTTT
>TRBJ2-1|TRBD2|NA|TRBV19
CASSRVAGGWEQFF
TGTGCCAGTAGTCGGGTAGCGGGAGGTTGGGAGCAGTTCTTC
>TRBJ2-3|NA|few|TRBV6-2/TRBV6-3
CASSGTDTITDTQYF
TGTGCCAGCAGTGGGACCGATACAATCACAGATACGCAGTATTTT
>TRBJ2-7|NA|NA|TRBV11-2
CASSPQTYEQYF
TGTGCCAGCAGCCCGCAAACCTACGAGCAGTACTTC
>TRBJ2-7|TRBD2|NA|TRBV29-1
CSVELAGNYEQYF
TGCAGCGTTGAGCTAGCGGGAAACTACGAGCAGTACTTC
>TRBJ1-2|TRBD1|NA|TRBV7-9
CASSPTGGGYGYTF
TGTGCCAGCAGCCCGACAGGGGGCGGCTATGGCTACACCTTC
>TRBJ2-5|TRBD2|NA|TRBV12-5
CASGLTKTSGRARETQYF
TGTGCTAGTGGTTTGACCAAGACTAGCGGGAGGGCCAGGGAGACCCAGTACTTC
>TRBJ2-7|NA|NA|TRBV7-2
CASSLEGSGFEQYF
TGTGCCAGCAGCTTAGAAGGTAGCGGCTTCGAGCAGTACTTC
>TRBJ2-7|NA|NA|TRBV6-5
CASRPNYGTYEQYF
TGTGCCAGCAGACCTAATTATGGAACCTACGAGCAGTACTTC
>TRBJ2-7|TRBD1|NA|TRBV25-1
CASRRQGAAEQYF
TGTGCCAGCAGAAGACAGGGGGCGGCCGAGCAGTACTTC
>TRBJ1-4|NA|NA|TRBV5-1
CASRHSATNEKLFF
TGCGCCAGCAGACATAGTGCAACTAATGAAAAACTGTTTTTT
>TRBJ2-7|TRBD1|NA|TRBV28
CASSPRRTGSYEQYF
TGTGCCAGCAGTCCTCGAAGGACAGGCTCCTACGAGCAGTACTTC
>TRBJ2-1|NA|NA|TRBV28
CASSFYGEQFF
TGTGCCAGCAGTTTCTATGGTGAGCAGTTCTTC